The 10 T cell receptor beta chains below come from one sample, sequenced in a study of blood T cells in healthy people across ages. Combining a sample-barcoded 5' primer with a J-beta primer mix, a second PCR ran for roughly 7 to 11 cycles. TCRdb re-analysed the 5' RACE reads in MiXCR, keeping a single row per CDR3 protein. The sample has around 1,800,000 distinct CDR3 sequences, about 39% seen once; the top ten hold more than 20%. Sequencing was done on a sample of blood. The receptors originated from a human donor in good health.

This chain joins TRBV27 and TRBJ1-5; D may be TRBD1 (5 bases). The germline CDR1 and CDR2 sequences are MNHEY and SMNVEV (reference sequence). The length of the CDR3 is 13 residues. Trimming took off 0 bases at V and 15 bases at J, with 15 bases between the two ends. CDR3 residues: CASSLSGGDSWHF. DNA of the CDR3: TGTGCCAGCAGTTTATCGGGAGGGGACTCGTGGCATTTT.

The V gene is TRBV7-3, the J gene TRBJ2-3, with D hard to call. In germline, CDR1 is SGHTA, CDR2 FQGTGA. Trimming left V 5 bases short and J 0 bases short, with 9 bases between. This CDR3 has 14 amino acids. CDR3 sequence (DNA): TGTGCCAGCAGCAATACGCTCAGCACAGATACGCAGTATTTT. It translates to CASSNTLSTDTQYF. Complete variable domain (other parts from reference TRBV7-3 and TRBJ2-3): GAGVSQTPSNKVTEKGKYVELRCDPISGHTALYWYRQSLGQGPEFLIYFQGTGAADDSGLPNDRFFAVRPEGSVSTLKIQRTERGDSAVYLCASSNTLSTDTQYFGPGTRLTVL.

This clonotype was picked up a small number of times. This sequence joins TRBV20-1 and TRBJ1-1; unclear D gene. Trimming pared 2 bases from V and 2 bases from J, leaving 15 bases between. The CDR3 has 15 amino acids. The germline V gene has CDR1 DFQATT and CDR2 SNEGSKA (reference sequence). The CDR3 nucleotides read TGCAGTGCTAGAAGTTGGGCCATTACAAACACTGAAGCTTTCTTT. As protein: CSARSWAITNTEAFF.

This clonotype was observed a handful of times. The rearrangement uses TRBV27 and TRBJ2-1, with 7 bases that match TRBD2. The V gene end was trimmed by 2 bases and the J gene end by 11 bases; junction bases not matched to a gene: 18. The CDR3 has 17 amino acids. In germline, CDR1 is MNHEY, CDR2 SMNVEV (reference sequence). The CDR3 DNA sequence: TGTGCCAGCAGTTTAGGATTATCTAGCGGTACGGGACGGAAGCAGTTCTTC. Protein sequence: CASSLGLSSGTGRKQFF.

The sample holds many counts of this clonotype. The J gene is TRBJ2-1, the V gene TRBV29-1; the D is unclear. There are 14 residues in the CDR3. Looked up from germline, CDR1 is SQVTM and CDR2 is ANQGSEA. V lost 4 bases to trimming and J lost 8 bases, with 18 bases between them. The CDR3 region has the DNA TGCAGCGTTGGTCGGACCCAGAGTGTCGATGAGCAGTTCTTC. Translating it yields CSVGRTQSVDEQFF.

V and J are TRBV18 and TRBJ1-5; D is perhaps TRBD1 (6 bases). Between the trimmed V and J ends, which lost 6 bases and 0 bases, there was a span of 12 bases. Germline values: CDR1 KGHSH, CDR2 LQKENI. The CDR3 spans 15 residues. CDR3 sequence reads: CASSDTGNSNQPQHF. The CDR3 DNA follows: TGTGCCAGCTCCGATACAGGGAATAGCAATCAGCCCCAGCATTTT.

This clonotype appeared once. A single base separates this from a much larger clone, so it may be a read error. V usage is TRBV12-3 or TRBV12-4 and J usage is TRBJ2-7; TRBD2 matches 11 bases. This CDR3 is 15 amino acids long. CDR3 sequence: CTSSPTSGVSYEQYF. DNA of the CDR3: TGTACCAGCAGTCCGACTAGCGGGGTTTCCTACGAGCAGTACTTC.

This chain connects TRBV7-6 to TRBJ2-5, with D uncertain. The last part of the DNA fits TRBJ2-7 better; the J call may be wrong. CDR1 SGHVS and CDR2 FNYEAQ come from the germline V gene. The CDR3 runs to 14 residues. CDR3 bases: TGTGCCAGCAGCTTAGTCTCTGCACAGAACGAGCAGTACTTC. Its translation is CASSLVSAQNEQYF.

Regarding this clonotype: One end of the junction is discordant with germline, which a read error may explain. The V call is TRBV7-3, the J call TRBJ2-1; D perhaps matches TRBD1 (5 bases). Germline V gene data show CDR1 as SGHTA and CDR2 as FQGTGA. The CDR3 runs to 14 residues. The CDR3 is CASSLTPGRGEQFF. The CDR3 DNA sequence: TGTGCCAGCAGCCTAACCCCGGGTAGGGGAGAGCAGTTCTTC.

V usage is TRBV24-1 and J usage is TRBJ1-4; D is ambiguous. Per the germline V gene, CDR1 is KGHDR and CDR2 is SFDVKD. CDR3 size: 13 residues. V was shortened by 5 bases and J by 3 bases, with 6 bases between the two germline ends. Here the CDR3 DNA reads TGTGCCACCAGTGTCGGGGCTAATGAAAAACTGTTTTTT. It translates to CATSVGANEKLFF.